The source of this TCR beta chain is a study of T-cell memory formation after mild COVID-19. This clonotype was picked up a small number of times. The antigen remains unidentified. Using constant-segment primers, 5'RACE produced TCR alpha and TCR beta cDNA libraries carrying sample barcodes and UMIs. TCRdb re-called the 5' RACE reads through MiXCR, storing one row per CDR3 protein. The table shows some 49,000 distinct CDR3 sequences, with roughly a quarter occurring only once. Study-wide points: The authors left the SARS-CoV-2 specificity of second-wave clones peaking on day 37 unconfirmed. Mainly CM and EM harbored the contracting CD4+ clones; mainly EMRA harbored the CD8+ ones. Clones that got smaller from day 15 to 85 had even CD4/CD8, while clones growing later tipped toward CD4+.

This clonotype was obtained from a man in his late teens or twenties who had mild COVID-19 (a few samples of this study predate the infection). Cell type and time point are not known. Sequenced sample: PBMCs or a T cell subset sorted from them (not recorded which).

The CDR3 is CASSPLVGAPYF. The CDR3 DNA is TGCGCCAGCAGCCCGTTAGTCGGGGCCCCGTATTTT. The chain combines TRBV4-1 with TRBJ2-3; D may match TRBD1 or TRBD2 (5 bases each). Trimming left V 4 bases short and J 14 bases short, with 16 bases between. The CDR3 consists of 12 residues. Germline V lookup: CDR1 MGHRA, CDR2 YSYEKL.